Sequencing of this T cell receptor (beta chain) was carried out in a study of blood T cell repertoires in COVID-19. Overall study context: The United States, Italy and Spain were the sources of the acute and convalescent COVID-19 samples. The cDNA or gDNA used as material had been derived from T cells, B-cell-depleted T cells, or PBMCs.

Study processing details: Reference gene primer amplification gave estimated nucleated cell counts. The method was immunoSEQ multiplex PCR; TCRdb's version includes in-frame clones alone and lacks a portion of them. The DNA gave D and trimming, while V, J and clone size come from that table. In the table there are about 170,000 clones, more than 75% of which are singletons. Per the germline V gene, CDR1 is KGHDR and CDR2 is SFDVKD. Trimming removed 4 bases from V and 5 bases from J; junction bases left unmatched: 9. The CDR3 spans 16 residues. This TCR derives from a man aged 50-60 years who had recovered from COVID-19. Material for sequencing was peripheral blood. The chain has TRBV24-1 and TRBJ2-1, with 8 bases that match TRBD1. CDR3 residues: CATSDFGGQANNEQFF. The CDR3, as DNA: TGTGCCACCAGTGACTTCGGGGGACAGGCAAACAATGAGCAGTTCTTC.